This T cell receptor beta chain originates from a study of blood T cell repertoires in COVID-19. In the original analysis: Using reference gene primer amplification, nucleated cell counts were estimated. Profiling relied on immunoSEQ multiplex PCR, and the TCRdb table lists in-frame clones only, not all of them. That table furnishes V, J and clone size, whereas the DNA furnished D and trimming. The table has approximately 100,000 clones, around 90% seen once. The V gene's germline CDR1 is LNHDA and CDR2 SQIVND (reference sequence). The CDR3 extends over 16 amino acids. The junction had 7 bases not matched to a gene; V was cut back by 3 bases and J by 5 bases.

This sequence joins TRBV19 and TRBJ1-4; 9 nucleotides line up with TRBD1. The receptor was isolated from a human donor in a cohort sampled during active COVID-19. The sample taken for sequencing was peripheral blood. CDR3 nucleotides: TGTGCCAGTAGTATTGGGACAGGGTACCCAAATGAAAAACTGTTTTTT. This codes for CASSIGTGYPNEKLFF.